A selection of T cell receptor beta chains follows, all from one sample in a study of T cell changes during pregnancy in multiple sclerosis. Measured with immunoSEQ multiplex PCR; TCRdb has only the in-frame clones, and not every one. This sample has 15,000 to 25,000 clones, with less than 90% found just once. The sequences come from CD8+ T cells from peripheral blood mononuclear cells, collected after pregnancy. The receptors originated from a female donor in good health, enrolled as a control in a pregnancy study. CDR3s include the opening cysteine and the closing phenylalanine or tryptophan. A D gene is named only where the DNA matches it firmly. A clone size is listed for some rows: how often the clone was seen (once, few, many), or a class if it is expanded.

v_gene,d_gene,j_gene,abundance,CDR3nt,CDR3aa
TRBV4-1,.,TRBJ1-1,.,TGCGCCAGCAGCCAAGCTCAGGCTGAAGGCACTGAAGCTTTCTTT,CASSQAQAEGTEAFF
TRBV28,.,TRBJ2-1,.,TGTGCCAGCAGTTTTATAGCGGAGGGGAATGAGCAGTTCTTC,CASSFIAEGNEQFF
TRBV27,.,TRBJ1-1,once,TGTGCCAGCAGTTTATCGCCAGGAATGAACACTGAAGCTTTCTTT,CASSLSPGMNTEAFF
TRBV11-2,.,TRBJ1-1,once,TGTGCCAGCAGCGGGATCAGGGTAGCTGAAGCTTTCTTT,CASSGIRVAEAFF
TRBV6-5,TRBD2,TRBJ2-1,.,TGTGCCAGCAGTTACGCCCTAGCGGGAGTTGAGCAGTTCTTC,CASSYALAGVEQFF
TRBV5-6,.,TRBJ2-7,.,TGTGCCAGCAGCTTGGCCGGCAGCGCCTACGAGCAGTACTTC,CASSLAGSAYEQYF
TRBV9,.,TRBJ1-5,.,TGTGCCAGCAGCGAGTCGGGACAACGCAATCAGCCCCAGCATTTT,CASSESGQRNQPQHF
TRBV7-2,.,TRBJ2-7,once,TGTGCCAGCAGCTTACCTCCCTACGAGCAGTACTTC,CASSLPPYEQYF
TRBV21-1,.,TRBJ2-7,.,TGTGCCAGCAGCATGCGGGGGAGCTCCTACGAGCAGTACTTC,CASSMRGSSYEQYF
TRBV2,.,TRBJ2-7,few,TGTGCCAGCACCGGACACTCCTACGAGCAGTACTTC,CASTGHSYEQYF
TRBV30,TRBD1,TRBJ1-4,.,TGTGCCTCGGATAGTGGGACAGGGTATGAAAAACTGTTTTTT,CASDSGTGYEKLFF
TRBV19,.,TRBJ1-5,.,TGTGCCAGTAGTCGATCCTTCGGGCAGCCCCAGCATTTT,CASSRSFGQPQHF
TRBV5-3,.,TRBJ2-2,.,TGTGCCAGAAGCTTGTGCCGGTCGACCGGGGAGCTGTTTTTT,CARSLCRSTGELFF
TRBV27,TRBD1,TRBJ2-7,.,TGTGCCAGCGGGACAGGTATCGAGCAGTACTTC,CASGTGIEQYF
TRBV4-1,TRBD1,TRBJ2-7,.,TGCGCCAGCAGCCAACAAGGACAGGCAACAAAATCCTACGAGCAGTACTTC,CASSQQGQATKSYEQYF
TRBV9,.,TRBJ2-7,.,TGTGCCAGCAGCCCCGAGGGTTTCAACGAGCAGTACTTC,CASSPEGFNEQYF
TRBV5-4,.,TRBJ1-1,.,TGTGCCAGCAGCCCCACAGAACTTAACACTGAAGCTTTCTTT,CASSPTELNTEAFF
TRBV7-9,.,TRBJ1-1,.,TGTGCCAGCAGGTCAACAGTGGGGGGAAGCACTGAAGCTTTCTTT,CASRSTVGGSTEAFF
TRBV19,TRBD1,TRBJ1-1,.,TGTGCCAGTAGTATTCGGACAGGGGGCGCGGGAGGCACTGAAGCTTTCTTT,CASSIRTGGAGGTEAFF
TRBV11-3,.,TRBJ2-5,.,TGTGCCAGCAGCTTAGATGGAGAGGGGCGGGGAAACCAAGAGACCCAGTACTTC,CASSLDGEGRGNQETQYF
TRBV27,.,TRBJ2-7,.,TGTGCCAGCAGTTTTGGGACACTCTACGAGCAGTACTTC,CASSFGTLYEQYF
TRBV29-1,TRBD2,TRBJ2-7,.,TGCAGCGTTGAAGGAGGGCGGGGGGGCCTCTACGAGCAGTACTTC,CSVEGGRGGLYEQYF
TRBV6-4,.,TRBJ2-2,.,TGTGCCAGCAGTGACTCGAGGGATGCCGGGGAGCTGTTTTTT,CASSDSRDAGELFF
TRBV30,TRBD1,TRBJ1-2,.,TGTGCCTGGAAAATAGACAGGGAATACACCTTC,CAWKIDREYTF
TRBV7-9,TRBD2,TRBJ2-7,.,TGTGCCAGCAGCACCCCGGGACTAGCGGAATCCTACGAGCAGTACTTC,CASSTPGLAESYEQYF
TRBV6-7,TRBD2,TRBJ2-1,.,TGTGCCAGCAAGGGAGGGAGGCTTTACAATGAGCAGTTCTTC,CASKGGRLYNEQFF
TRBV7-9,TRBD1,TRBJ1-1,.,TGTGCCAGCAGCTTAGCGGTAGGGGGCTACACTGAAGCTTTCTTT,CASSLAVGGYTEAFF
TRBV27,TRBD1,TRBJ2-7,.,TGTGCCAGCAGTCCTCGGGACAGAGGCTCCTACGAGCAGTACTTC,CASSPRDRGSYEQYF
TRBV19,.,TRBJ1-1,.,TGTGCCAGTAGTATAGGGGGAGGGACAGAAGCTTTCTTT,CASSIGGGTEAFF
TRBV6-5,.,TRBJ1-5,.,TGTGCCACCTCAGGGCTCGGCAGGAGAGTTCCTATGCATTTT,CATSGLGRRVPMHF
TRBV19,.,TRBJ1-1,.,TGTGCCAGTAGTATAGCACAGGCCGGCGGTGAAGCTTTCTTT,CASSIAQAGGEAFF
TRBV6-5,.,TRBJ2-5,.,TGTGCCAGCAGTTACTCGAACAGGACCCAGTACTTC,CASSYSNRTQYF
TRBV5-6,.,TRBJ1-2,.,TGTGCCAGCAGCTTGGGGGGCACAGTGGGCTACACCTTC,CASSLGGTVGYTF
TRBV5-4,TRBD2,TRBJ2-7,.,TGTGCCAGCAGTCGGCCGGGACTAGGAGGAGTAATGATGGAGTACTTC,CASSRPGLGGVMMEYF
TRBV11-2,.,TRBJ1-6,.,TGTGCCAGCAGCATAGCCGATCTAGCCCTCCACTTT,CASSIADLALHF
TRBV19,.,TRBJ1-1,once,TGTGCCAGTAGCCCGGGTTGGAACACTGAAGCTTTCTTT,CASSPGWNTEAFF
TRBV4-2,.,TRBJ1-5,.,TGTGCCAGCAGCCAAGAGTCCGGGGATGGAAGCAATCAGCCCCAGCATTTT,CASSQESGDGSNQPQHF
TRBV27,.,TRBJ1-4,.,TGTGCCAGCAAACAGTCTAATGAAAAACTGTTTTTT,CASKQSNEKLFF
TRBV5-1,.,TRBJ1-1,.,TGCGCCAGCAGCTTGTACAGGGATTGGGAGAACACTGAAGCTTTCTTT,CASSLYRDWENTEAFF
TRBV7-9,TRBD2,TRBJ2-1,.,TGTGCCAGCAGCCCTAGGACTAGCGGGACGGCCTACAATGAGCAGTTCTTC,CASSPRTSGTAYNEQFF
TRBV6-1,.,TRBJ1-6,.,TGTGCCAGCAGTGAAACCTGGACAGTTAATTCACCCCTCCACTTT,CASSETWTVNSPLHF
TRBV15,.,TRBJ1-1,.,TGTGCCACCAGCAGAGATAGGGGGTTGAACACTGAAGCTTTCTTT,CATSRDRGLNTEAFF
TRBV13,.,TRBJ2-7,.,TGTGCCAGCAGCTTCGGTAGCTCCTACGAGCAGTACTTC,CASSFGSSYEQYF
TRBV29-1,.,TRBJ2-2,.,TGCAGCGTTTTATCAGGGGTGGCCGGGGAGCTGTTTTTT,CSVLSGVAGELFF
TRBV6-1,.,TRBJ2-3,.,TGTGCCAGCAGTGAATTTGGGCTAACAACAGATACGCAGTATTTT,CASSEFGLTTDTQYF
TRBV7-9,TRBD2,TRBJ2-2,.,TGTGCCAGCAGCTTCCTCGGGGGAGGGCCTTACACCGGGGAGCTGTTTTTT,CASSFLGGGPYTGELFF
TRBV4-1,.,TRBJ2-5,.,TGCGCCAGCAGCCAAGGGGGAGGCTCCCAAGAGACCCAGTACTTC,CASSQGGGSQETQYF
TRBV19,TRBD1,TRBJ1-1,.,TGTGCCTGCCGGGACAGGGAGGGGGGCACTGAAGCTTTCTTT,CACRDREGGTEAFF